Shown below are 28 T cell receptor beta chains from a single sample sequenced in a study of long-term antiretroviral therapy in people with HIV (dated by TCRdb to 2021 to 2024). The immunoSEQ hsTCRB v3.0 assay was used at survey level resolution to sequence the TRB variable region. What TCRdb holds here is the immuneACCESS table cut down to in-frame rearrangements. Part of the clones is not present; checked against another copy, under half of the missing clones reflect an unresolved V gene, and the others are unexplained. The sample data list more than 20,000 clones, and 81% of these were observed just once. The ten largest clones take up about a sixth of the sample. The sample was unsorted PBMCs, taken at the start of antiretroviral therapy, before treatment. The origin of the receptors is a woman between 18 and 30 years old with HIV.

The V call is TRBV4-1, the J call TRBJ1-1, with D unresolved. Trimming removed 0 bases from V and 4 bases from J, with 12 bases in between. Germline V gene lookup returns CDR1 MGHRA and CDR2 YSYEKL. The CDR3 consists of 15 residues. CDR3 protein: CASSQDPSRITEAFF. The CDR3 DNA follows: TGCGCCAGCAGCCAAGATCCCAGCCGAATCACTGAAGCTTTCTTT.

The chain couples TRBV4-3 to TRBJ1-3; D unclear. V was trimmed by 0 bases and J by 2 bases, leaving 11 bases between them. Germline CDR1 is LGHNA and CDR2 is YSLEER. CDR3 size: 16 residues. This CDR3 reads CASSQDHVGPGNTIYF. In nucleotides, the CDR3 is TGCGCCAGCAGCCAAGATCACGTAGGTCCTGGAAACACCATATATTTT.

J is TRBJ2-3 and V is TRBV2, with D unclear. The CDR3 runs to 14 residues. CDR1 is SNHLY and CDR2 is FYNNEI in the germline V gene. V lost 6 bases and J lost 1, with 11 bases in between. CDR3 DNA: TGTGCCAGCAGCGCAGTAATGGGCACAGATACGCAGTATTTT. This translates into CASSAVMGTDTQYF.

The CDR3 bases are TGTGCCAGCTCTTCCGGGGGCGGGGAAACTTACAATGAGCAGTTCTTC. It translates to CASSSGGGETYNEQFF. The J gene is TRBJ2-1, the V gene TRBV18; tentatively, D is TRBD1 or TRBD2 (6 bases each). In germline, CDR1 is KGHSH, CDR2 LQKENI. This CDR3 has 16 residues. V lost 6 bases, J lost 4 bases, and 19 bases lay in between.

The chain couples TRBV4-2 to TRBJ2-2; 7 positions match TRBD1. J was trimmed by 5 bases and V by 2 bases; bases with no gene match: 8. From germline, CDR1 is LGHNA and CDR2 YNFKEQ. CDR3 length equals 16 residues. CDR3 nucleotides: TGTGCCAGCAGCCAACTACAGGGGACCCTTACCGGGGAGCTGTTTTTT. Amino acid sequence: CASSQLQGTLTGELFF.

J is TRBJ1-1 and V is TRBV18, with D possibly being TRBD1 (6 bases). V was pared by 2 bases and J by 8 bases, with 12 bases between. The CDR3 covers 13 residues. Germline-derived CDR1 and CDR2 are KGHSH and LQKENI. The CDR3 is CASSPDQDREAFF. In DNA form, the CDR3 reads TGTGCCAGCTCACCAGACCAAGACAGGGAAGCTTTCTTT. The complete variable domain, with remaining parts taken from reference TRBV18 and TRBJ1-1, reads NAGVMQNPRHLVRRRGQEARLRCSPMKGHSHVYWYRQLPEEGLKFMVYLQKENIIDESGMPKERFSAEFPKEGPSILRIQQVVRGDSAAYFCASSPDQDREAFFGQGTRLTVV.

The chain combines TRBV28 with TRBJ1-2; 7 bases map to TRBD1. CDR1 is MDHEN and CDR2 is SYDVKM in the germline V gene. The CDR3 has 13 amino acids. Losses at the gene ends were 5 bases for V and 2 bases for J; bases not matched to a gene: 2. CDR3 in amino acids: CASSGDRNYGYTF. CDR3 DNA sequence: TGTGCCAGCAGTGGGGACAGAAACTATGGCTACACCTTC.

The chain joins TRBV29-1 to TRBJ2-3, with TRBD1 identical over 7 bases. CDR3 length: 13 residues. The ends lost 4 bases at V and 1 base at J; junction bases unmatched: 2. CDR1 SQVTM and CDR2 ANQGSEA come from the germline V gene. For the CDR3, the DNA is TGCAGCGTTGGGCAGGGGGGCACAGATACGCAGTATTTT. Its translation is CSVGQGGTDTQYF.

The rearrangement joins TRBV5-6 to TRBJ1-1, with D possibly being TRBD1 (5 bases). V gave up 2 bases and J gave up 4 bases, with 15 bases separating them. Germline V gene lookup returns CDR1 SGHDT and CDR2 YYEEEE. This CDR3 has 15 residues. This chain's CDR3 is CASSFSRAPGTEAFF. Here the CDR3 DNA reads TGTGCCAGCAGCTTCAGCAGGGCCCCGGGCACTGAAGCTTTCTTT.

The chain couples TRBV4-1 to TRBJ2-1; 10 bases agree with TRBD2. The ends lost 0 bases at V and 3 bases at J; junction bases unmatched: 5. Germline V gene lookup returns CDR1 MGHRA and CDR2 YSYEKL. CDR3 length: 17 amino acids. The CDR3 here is CASSQDPTSGLYNEQFF. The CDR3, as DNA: TGCGCCAGCAGCCAAGATCCGACTAGCGGGCTCTACAATGAGCAGTTCTTC.

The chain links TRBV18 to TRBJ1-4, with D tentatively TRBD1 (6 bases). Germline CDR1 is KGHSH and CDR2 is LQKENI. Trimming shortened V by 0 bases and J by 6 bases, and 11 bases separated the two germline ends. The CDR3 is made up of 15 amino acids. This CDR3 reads CASSPPGGRDEKLFF. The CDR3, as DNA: TGTGCCAGCTCACCACCGGGGGGGCGAGATGAAAAACTGTTTTTT. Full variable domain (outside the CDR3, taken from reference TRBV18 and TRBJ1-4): NAGVMQNPRHLVRRRGQEARLRCSPMKGHSHVYWYRQLPEEGLKFMVYLQKENIIDESGMPKERFSAEFPKEGPSILRIQQVVRGDSAAYFCASSPPGGRDEKLFFGSGTQLSVL.

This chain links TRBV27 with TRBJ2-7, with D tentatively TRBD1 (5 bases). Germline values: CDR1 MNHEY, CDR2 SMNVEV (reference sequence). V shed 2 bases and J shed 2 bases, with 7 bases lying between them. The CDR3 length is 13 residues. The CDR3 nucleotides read TGTGCCAGCAGTTTAGACAGAGCCTACGAGCAGTACTTC. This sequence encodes CASSLDRAYEQYF.

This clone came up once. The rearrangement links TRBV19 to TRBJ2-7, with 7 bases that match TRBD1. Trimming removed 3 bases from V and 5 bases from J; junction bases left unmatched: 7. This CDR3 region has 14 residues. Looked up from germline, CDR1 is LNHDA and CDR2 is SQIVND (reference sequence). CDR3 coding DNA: TGTGCCAGTAGTATCTCGCAGGGGGTCCACGAGCAGTACTTC. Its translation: CASSISQGVHEQYF. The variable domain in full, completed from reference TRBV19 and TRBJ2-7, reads DGGITQSPKYLFRKEGQNVTLSCEQNLNHDAMYWYRQDPGQGLRLIYYSQIVNDFQKGDIAEGYSVSREKKESFPLTVTSAQKNPTAFYLCASSISQGVHEQYFGPGTRLTVT.

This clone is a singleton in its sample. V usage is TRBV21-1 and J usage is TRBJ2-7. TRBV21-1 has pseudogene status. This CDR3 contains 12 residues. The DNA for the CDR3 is TGTGCCAGCGTAACTCCAGAATCCGAGCAGTACTTC. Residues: CASVTPESEQYF.

DNA for the CDR3: TGTGCCTGGAGTGAAACCGGGACAGTTTTTGAGCAGTTCTTC. This sequence encodes CAWSETGTVFEQFF. J is TRBJ2-1 and V is TRBV30; 7 nucleotides agree with TRBD1. The CDR3 is 14 residues long. J was trimmed by 9 bases and V by 1 base; bases with no gene match: 9. Germline CDR1 and CDR2: GTSNPN and SVGIG (reference sequence).

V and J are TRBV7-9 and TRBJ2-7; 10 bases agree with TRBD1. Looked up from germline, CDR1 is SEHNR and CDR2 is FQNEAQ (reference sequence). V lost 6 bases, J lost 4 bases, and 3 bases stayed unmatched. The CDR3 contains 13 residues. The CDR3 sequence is CASSDRGPYEQYF. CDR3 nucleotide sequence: TGTGCCAGCAGTGACAGGGGGCCGTACGAGCAGTACTTC.

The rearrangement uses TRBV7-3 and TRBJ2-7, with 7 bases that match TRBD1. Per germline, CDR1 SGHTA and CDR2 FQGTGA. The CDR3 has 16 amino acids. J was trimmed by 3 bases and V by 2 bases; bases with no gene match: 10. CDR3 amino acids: CASSLGPGQLLYEQYF. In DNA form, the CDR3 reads TGTGCCAGCAGCTTAGGGCCGGGACAGCTTCTCTACGAGCAGTACTTC.

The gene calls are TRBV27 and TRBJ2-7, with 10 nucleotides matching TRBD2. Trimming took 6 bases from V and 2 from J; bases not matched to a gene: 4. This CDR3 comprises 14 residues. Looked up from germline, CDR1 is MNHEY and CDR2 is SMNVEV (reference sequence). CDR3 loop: CASSQLAGPYEQYF. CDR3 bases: TGTGCCAGCAGCCAACTAGCGGGGCCCTACGAGCAGTACTTC.

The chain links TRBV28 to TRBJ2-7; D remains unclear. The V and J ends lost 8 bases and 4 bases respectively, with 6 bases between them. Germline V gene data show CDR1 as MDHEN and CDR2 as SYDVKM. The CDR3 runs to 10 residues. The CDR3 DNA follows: TGTGCCAGCCGGTCATACGAGCAGTACTTC. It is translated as CASRSYEQYF.

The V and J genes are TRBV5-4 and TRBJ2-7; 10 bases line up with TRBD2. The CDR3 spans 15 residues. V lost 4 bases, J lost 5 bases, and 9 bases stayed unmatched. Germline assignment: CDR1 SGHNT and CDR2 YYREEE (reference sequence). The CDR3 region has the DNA TGTGCCAGCAGCGTGGGAGCGGGAGGGCTGGACGAGCAGTACTTC. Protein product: CASSVGAGGLDEQYF.

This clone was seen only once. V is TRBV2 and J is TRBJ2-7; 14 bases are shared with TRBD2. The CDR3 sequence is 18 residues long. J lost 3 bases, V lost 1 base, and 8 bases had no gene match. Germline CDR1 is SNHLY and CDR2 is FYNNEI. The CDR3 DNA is TGTGCCAGCAGTGAAGGGGGACTAGCGGGAGTTAGGCACTACGAGCAGTACTTC. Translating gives CASSEGGLAGVRHYEQYF.

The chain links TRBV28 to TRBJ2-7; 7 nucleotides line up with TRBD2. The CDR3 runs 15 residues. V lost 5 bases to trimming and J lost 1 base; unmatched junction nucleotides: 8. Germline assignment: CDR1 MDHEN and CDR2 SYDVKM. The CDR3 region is CASSPGTISSYEQYF. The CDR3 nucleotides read TGTGCCAGCAGTCCAGGGACTATTAGTTCCTACGAGCAGTACTTC.

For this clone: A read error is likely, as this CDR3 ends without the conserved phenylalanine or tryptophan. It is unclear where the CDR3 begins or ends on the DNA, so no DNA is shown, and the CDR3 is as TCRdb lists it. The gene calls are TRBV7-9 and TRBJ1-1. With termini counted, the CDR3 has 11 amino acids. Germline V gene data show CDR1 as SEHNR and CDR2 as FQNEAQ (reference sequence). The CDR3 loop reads CASSLEGTVGT.

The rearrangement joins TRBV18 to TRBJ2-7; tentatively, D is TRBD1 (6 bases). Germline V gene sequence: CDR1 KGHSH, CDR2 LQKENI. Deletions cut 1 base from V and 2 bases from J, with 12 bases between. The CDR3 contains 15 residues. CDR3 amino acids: CASSPRTGTPYEQYF. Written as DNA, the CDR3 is TGTGCCAGCTCACCACGGACCGGGACACCCTACGAGCAGTACTTC.

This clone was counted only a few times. Here the CDR3 reads CASSLTQGDGYTF. As DNA, the CDR3 is TGTGCCAGCAGCTTAACTCAGGGCGATGGCTACACCTTC. The V call is TRBV7-2, the J call TRBJ1-2; D is perhaps TRBD1 (5 bases). From germline, CDR1 is SGHTA and CDR2 FQGNSA. Trimming took 2 bases from V and 6 from J, leaving 10 bases between them. The CDR3 has 13 residues.

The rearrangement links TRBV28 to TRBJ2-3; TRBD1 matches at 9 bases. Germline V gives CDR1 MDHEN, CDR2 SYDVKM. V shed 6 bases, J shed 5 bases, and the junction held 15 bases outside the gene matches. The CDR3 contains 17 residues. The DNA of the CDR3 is TGTGCCAGCAGGTTGGAAACCGGGACAGGGAAGCAAGATACGCAGTATTTT. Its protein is CASRLETGTGKQDTQYF.

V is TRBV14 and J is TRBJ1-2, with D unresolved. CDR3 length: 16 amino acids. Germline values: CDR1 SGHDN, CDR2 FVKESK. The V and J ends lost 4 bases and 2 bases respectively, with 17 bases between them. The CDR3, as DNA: TGTGCCAGCAGCCCCCCGGCATGGACGGCCAACTATGGCTACACCTTC. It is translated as CASSPPAWTANYGYTF.

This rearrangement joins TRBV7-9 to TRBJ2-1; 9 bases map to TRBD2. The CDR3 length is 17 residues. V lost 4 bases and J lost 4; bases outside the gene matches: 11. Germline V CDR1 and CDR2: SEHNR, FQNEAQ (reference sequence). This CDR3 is CASSSRGAGGTYNEQFF. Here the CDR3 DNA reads TGTGCCAGCAGCTCGCGAGGGGCGGGAGGGACTTACAATGAGCAGTTCTTC.